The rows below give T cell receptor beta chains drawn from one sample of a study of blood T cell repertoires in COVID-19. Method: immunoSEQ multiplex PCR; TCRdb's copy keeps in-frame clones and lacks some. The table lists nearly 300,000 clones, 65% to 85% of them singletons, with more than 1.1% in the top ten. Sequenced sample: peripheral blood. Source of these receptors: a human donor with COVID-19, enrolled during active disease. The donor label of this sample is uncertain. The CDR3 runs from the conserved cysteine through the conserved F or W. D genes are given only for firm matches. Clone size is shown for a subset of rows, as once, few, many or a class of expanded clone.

CDR3 protein: CASSIATGWNSPLHF
CDR3 DNA: TGTGCCAGTAGTATTGCAACAGGGTGGAATTCACCCCTCCACTTT
J gene: TRBJ1-6
clone size: NA
V gene: TRBV19
D gene: NA

CDR3 protein: CASSVITPNTEAFF
CDR3 DNA: TGCGCCAGCAGCGTAATAACACCGAACACTGAAGCTTTCTTT
J gene: TRBJ1-1
clone size: few
V gene: TRBV5-1
D gene: NA

CDR3 protein: CASTFTGGTEAFF
CDR3 DNA: TGTGCCAGTACGTTCACGGGGGGAACTGAAGCTTTCTTT
J gene: TRBJ1-1
clone size: NA
V gene: TRBV19
D gene: NA

CDR3 protein: CASSWTSGRNEQFF
CDR3 DNA: TGTGCCAGCAGCTGGACTAGCGGGAGGAATGAGCAGTTCTTC
J gene: TRBJ2-1
clone size: NA
V gene: TRBV7-2
D gene: TRBD2

CDR3 protein: CASSPAGLSYEQYF
CDR3 DNA: TGCGCCAGCAGCCCAGCGGGACTCTCCTACGAGCAGTACTTC
J gene: TRBJ2-7
clone size: NA
V gene: TRBV10-2
D gene: TRBD2

CDR3 protein: CASSDQGPSYEQYF
CDR3 DNA: TGCGCGTCTTCGGACCAGGGGCCCTCCTACGAGCAGTACTTC
J gene: TRBJ2-7
clone size: once
V gene: TRBV5-1
D gene: NA

CDR3 protein: CASSQGQGSLNEQYF
CDR3 DNA: TGTGCCAGCAGCCAGGGGCAGGGGAGCTTGAACGAGCAGTACTTC
J gene: TRBJ2-7
clone size: NA
V gene: TRBV16
D gene: NA

CDR3 protein: CSVVLAGTRDTQYF
CDR3 DNA: TGCAGCGTTGTGCTAGCGGGTACACGGGATACGCAGTATTTT
J gene: TRBJ2-3
clone size: NA
V gene: TRBV29-1
D gene: TRBD2

CDR3 protein: CASNKGWGGDNEQFF
CDR3 DNA: TGTGCCAGCAATAAAGGCTGGGGGGGCGACAATGAGCAGTTCTTC
J gene: TRBJ2-1
clone size: NA
V gene: TRBV6-5
D gene: NA

CDR3 protein: CASSSLGVYEQYF
CDR3 DNA: TGTGCCAGCAGTTCACTAGGAGTGTACGAGCAGTACTTC
J gene: TRBJ2-7
clone size: few
V gene: TRBV27
D gene: NA

CDR3 protein: CASSPPGDSTYEQYF
CDR3 DNA: TGTGCCAGCAGTCCTCCGGGGGACAGTACCTACGAGCAGTACTTC
J gene: TRBJ2-7
clone size: few
V gene: TRBV28
D gene: NA

CDR3 protein: CASSLPTGITEAFF
CDR3 DNA: TGTGCCAGCAGCTTACCAACAGGGATCACTGAAGCTTTCTTT
J gene: TRBJ1-1
clone size: NA
V gene: TRBV11-2
D gene: NA

CDR3 protein: CASSLRGGNTEAFF
CDR3 DNA: TGTGCCAGTAGCCTAAGAGGGGGGAACACTGAAGCTTTCTTT
J gene: TRBJ1-1
clone size: NA
V gene: TRBV19
D gene: NA

CDR3 protein: CASSPRTGELNTEAFF
CDR3 DNA: TGTGCCAGCTCACCCCGGACAGGAGAACTTAACACTGAAGCTTTCTTT
J gene: TRBJ1-1
clone size: NA
V gene: TRBV18
D gene: TRBD1

CDR3 protein: CASSAIGDSNQPQHF
CDR3 DNA: TGTGCCAGCAGCGCAATAGGGGATAGCAATCAGCCCCAGCATTTT
J gene: TRBJ1-5
clone size: NA
V gene: TRBV9
D gene: NA

CDR3 protein: CASSSPTSGLREQYF
CDR3 DNA: TGTGCCAGCAGCTCGCCGACTAGCGGTCTACGCGAGCAGTACTTC
J gene: TRBJ2-7
clone size: few
V gene: TRBV7-9
D gene: TRBD2